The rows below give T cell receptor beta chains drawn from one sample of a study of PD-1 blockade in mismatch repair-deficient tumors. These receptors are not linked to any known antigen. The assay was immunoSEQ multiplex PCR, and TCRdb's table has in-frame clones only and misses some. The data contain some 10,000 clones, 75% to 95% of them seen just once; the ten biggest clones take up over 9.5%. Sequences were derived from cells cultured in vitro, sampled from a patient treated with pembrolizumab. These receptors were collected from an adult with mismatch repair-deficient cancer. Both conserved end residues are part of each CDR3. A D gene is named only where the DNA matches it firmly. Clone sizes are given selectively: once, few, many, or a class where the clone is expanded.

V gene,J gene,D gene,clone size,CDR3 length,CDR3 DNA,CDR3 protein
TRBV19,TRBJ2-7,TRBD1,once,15,TGTGCCAGTAGCTTTAGGGGGCCCACCCCCTACGAGCAGTACTTC,CASSFRGPTPYEQYF
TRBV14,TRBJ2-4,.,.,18,TGTGCCAGCAGCCAAGATCTTGGGCAGGGCGGTTCCAAAAACATTCAGTACTTC,CASSQDLGQGGSKNIQYF
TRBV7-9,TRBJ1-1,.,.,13,TGTGCCAGCAGCGGGGGGACTGAGCCTGAAGCTTTCTTT,CASSGGTEPEAFF
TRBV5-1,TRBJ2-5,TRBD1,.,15,TGCGCCAGCAGCTCGGGACAGGGACGAGGAGAGACCCAGTACTTC,CASSSGQGRGETQYF
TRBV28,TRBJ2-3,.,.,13,TGTGCCAGCAGCCTAACCCTTCCGGATACGCAGTATTTT,CASSLTLPDTQYF
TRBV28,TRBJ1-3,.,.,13,TGTGCCTCTTCCGAACTCTCTGGAAACACCATATATTTT,CASSELSGNTIYF
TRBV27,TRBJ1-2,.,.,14,TGTGCCAGCAGTTTAACTACAGGACCCTATGGCTACACCTTC,CASSLTTGPYGYTF
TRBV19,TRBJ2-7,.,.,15,TGTGCCAGTAGTATAGATCCCAGGGTAGCCTACGAGCAGTACTTC,CASSIDPRVAYEQYF
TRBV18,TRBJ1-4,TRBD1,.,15,TGTGCCAGCTCACCCAGGACAGGGAAAGATGAAAAACTGTTTTTT,CASSPRTGKDEKLFF
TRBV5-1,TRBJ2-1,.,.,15,TGCGCCAGCAGCTTGGGGGACTTGCCGAACAATGAGCAGTTCTTC,CASSLGDLPNNEQFF
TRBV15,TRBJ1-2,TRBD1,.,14,TGTGCCACCAGCGACCGGGACAGGGCTTATGGCTACACCTTC,CATSDRDRAYGYTF
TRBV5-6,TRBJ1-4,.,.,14,TGTGCCAGCAGCTCCGGGACGGGGTTTGAAAAACTGTTTTTT,CASSSGTGFEKLFF
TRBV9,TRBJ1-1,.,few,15,TGTGCCAGCAGCATTACGACAGAGATGAACACTGAAGCTTTCTTT,CASSITTEMNTEAFF
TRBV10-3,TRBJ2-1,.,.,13,TGTGCCATCAGCAACGGGTCCTACAATGAGCAGTTCTTC,CAISNGSYNEQFF
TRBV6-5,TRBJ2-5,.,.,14,TGTGCCAGCAGTCCGGGGCCCTCCGGCGGGACCCAGTACTTC,CASSPGPSGGTQYF
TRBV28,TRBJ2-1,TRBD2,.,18,TGTGCCAGCAGTTTCCCTCTCCTGCGGGAGATTACCTACAATGAGCAGTTCTTC,CASSFPLLREITYNEQFF
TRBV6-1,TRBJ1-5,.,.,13,TGTGCCAGCAGTGGGACCCAATTCCAGCCCCAGCATTTT,CASSGTQFQPQHF
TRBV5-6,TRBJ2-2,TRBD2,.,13,TGTGCCAGCAGCTGGGGGGGCACCGGGGAGCTGTTTTTT,CASSWGGTGELFF